Only a few counts were recorded for the clone carrying this T cell receptor beta chain. The sample belongs to a study of T cell repertoires in cytomegalovirus infection. Germline assignment: CDR1 MDHEN and CDR2 SYDVKM. The V end lost 6 bases, the J end lost 6 bases, and 15 bases lay between the germline ends. There are 14 residues in the CDR3. TCRdb reprocessed the reads with MiXCR, giving one entry per CDR3 protein. The sample carries about 300,000 distinct CDR3 sequences, 25% recorded once. Source material: PBMCs. The origin of this receptor is a human donor in good health (CMV status not recorded). Some clones in this sample may be carry-over from other donors' samples. This sequence joins TRBV28 and TRBJ1-5; the D gene is possibly TRBD1 (6 bases). CDR3 loop: CASSLTGEGQPQHF. In DNA, the CDR3 is TGTGCCAGCAGCCTGACAGGTGAAGGTCAGCCCCAGCATTTT.